Following are 31 T cell receptor beta chains from one sample sequenced in a study of T cell changes during pregnancy in multiple sclerosis. TCRdb keeps only in-frame clones here, not all; method: immunoSEQ multiplex PCR. The sample shows about 55,000 clones, 94% of them seen only once. The sample was CD8+ T cells from peripheral blood mononuclear cells, taken in the third trimester of pregnancy. The source of these receptors is a female donor with multiple sclerosis, enrolled in a pregnancy study.

The chain couples TRBV4-1 to TRBJ1-2; TRBD1 matches 7 bases. The CDR3 is 14 amino acids. CDR1 and CDR2 from the germline V gene are MGHRA and YSYEKL. V dropped 1 base and J dropped 5; count of bases not matched to a gene: 4. The CDR3 bases are TGCGCCAGCAGCCAAGTGGGACAGATTTATGGCTACACCTTC. Translating it yields CASSQVGQIYGYTF.

The chain links TRBV11-3 to TRBJ2-7; D is unresolved. Germline CDR1 reads SGHNT; CDR2 reads YENEEA. The CDR3 has 12 amino acids. V lost 0 bases to trimming and J lost 7 bases, with 7 bases between them. CDR3 amino acids: CASSLDEQEQYF. DNA of the CDR3: TGTGCCAGCAGCTTAGATGAACAGGAGCAGTACTTC.

V gene TRBV15 combines with J gene TRBJ2-1; 11 bases map to TRBD2. The junction had 6 bases not matched to a gene; V was cut back by 2 bases and J by 9 bases. The V gene's germline CDR1 is LNHNV and CDR2 YYDKDF (reference sequence). The CDR3 contains 15 residues. In DNA form, the CDR3 reads TGTGCCACCAGCAGAATGACTAGCGGGAAGGCTGAGCAGTTCTTC. This encodes CATSRMTSGKAEQFF.

The chain has TRBV5-1 and TRBJ2-7, with 9 bases matching TRBD2. Looked up from germline, CDR1 is SGHRS and CDR2 is YFSETQ. This CDR3 has 13 amino acids. J was trimmed by 4 bases and V by 4 bases; bases with no gene match: 3. CDR3 residues: CASSPTSGYEQYF. CDR3 DNA sequence: TGCGCCAGCAGCCCGACTAGCGGTTACGAGCAGTACTTC.

V usage is TRBV4-1 and J usage is TRBJ2-7; TRBD1 matches at 10 bases. The CDR3 length is 15 residues. V gave up 2 bases and J gave up 1 base; unmatched junction bases: 2. Germline CDR1 is MGHRA and CDR2 is YSYEKL. The CDR3 DNA is TGCGCCAGCAGCCAAAGGACAGGGGGTTCCTACGAGCAGTACTTC. It codes for CASSQRTGGSYEQYF.

The chain carries TRBV11-3 and TRBJ1-2, with TRBD1 identical over 10 bases. Germline V CDR1 and CDR2: SGHNT, YENEEA. Trimming took 4 bases from V and 8 from J; bases not matched to a gene: 4. The CDR3 sequence is 13 residues long. The CDR3 DNA follows: TGTGCCAGCAGCTCCCGGACAGGGGGAGGCTACACCTTC. Its protein is CASSSRTGGGYTF.

The chain joins TRBV2 to TRBJ2-1; D is unresolved. The CDR3 runs 14 residues. Trimming removed 0 bases at V and 4 bases at J, with 7 bases between. Germline loops: CDR1 SNHLY, CDR2 FYNNEI. The CDR3 protein is CASSEARGYNEQFF. Written as DNA, the CDR3 is TGTGCCAGCAGTGAAGCGCGTGGTTACAATGAGCAGTTCTTC.

The genes are TRBV7-9 and TRBJ2-1, with 12 bases matching TRBD1. There are 16 residues in the CDR3. The V gene end was trimmed by 4 bases and the J gene end by 8 bases; junction bases not matched to a gene: 9. Germline V CDR1 and CDR2: SEHNR, FQNEAQ (reference sequence). The DNA of the CDR3 is TGTGCCAGCAGCTCCCCGGGACAGGGGGCCGTACATGAGCAGTTCTTC. Translation gives CASSSPGQGAVHEQFF.

The chain recombines TRBV4-3 with TRBJ2-2, with 7 positions matching TRBD2. The CDR3 has 17 amino acids. The germline V gene has CDR1 LGHNA and CDR2 YSLEER. Trimming at V came to 1 base and at J to 7 bases, leaving 12 bases not matched to a gene. Here the CDR3 reads CASSQAIWREIVGELFF. CDR3 coding DNA: TGCGCCAGCAGCCAAGCCATTTGGCGGGAGATAGTCGGGGAGCTGTTTTTT.

The chain has TRBV6-6 and TRBJ2-5, with TRBD2 matching over 9 bases. The CDR3 loop spans 16 amino acids. V dropped 6 bases and J dropped 3; count of bases not matched to a gene: 11. Germline V gene sequence: CDR1 MNHNY, CDR2 SVGAGI (reference sequence). The CDR3 region has the DNA TGTGCCAGCAGACGCGTCTGGGAGCGGGAGGAAGAGACCCAGTACTTC. Protein sequence: CASRRVWEREEETQYF.

This CDR3 reads CASSYGRNYEQYF. The DNA for the CDR3 is TGTGCCAGCAGTTACGGGAGGAACTACGAGCAGTACTTC. This chain connects TRBV6-6 to TRBJ2-7, with a possible D match to TRBD2 (6 bases). CDR3 length equals 13 residues. Germline CDR1 is MNHNY and CDR2 is SVGAGI (reference sequence). The V end lost 2 bases, the J end lost 3 bases, and 8 bases lay between the germline ends.

The chain couples TRBV7-9 to TRBJ2-7; 7 nucleotides match TRBD1. V trimming: 4 bases; J trimming: 0 bases; junction bases outside the gene matches: 9. The length of the CDR3 is 16 residues. The germline CDR1 and CDR2 sequences are SEHNR and FQNEAQ (reference sequence). CDR3 residues: CASSSTRSGGSYEQYF. The CDR3 DNA sequence: TGTGCCAGCAGCTCCACCCGGTCAGGGGGCTCCTACGAGCAGTACTTC.

This chain joins TRBV10-3 and TRBJ2-5, with 8 bases lining up with TRBD1. Germline values: CDR1 ENHRY, CDR2 SYGVKD. V shed 0 bases and J 4 bases; nucleotides not matched to a gene: 4. The CDR3 length is 15 residues. The CDR3 bases are TGTGCCATCAGTGAGTCGGTCAGGGGGCGAGAGACCCAGTACTTC. Its translation: CAISESVRGRETQYF.

This sequence joins TRBV7-9 and TRBJ2-2; D possibly corresponds to TRBD1 (5 bases). This CDR3 region has 16 residues. Germline V gives CDR1 SEHNR, CDR2 FQNEAQ (reference sequence). The ends were cut back, 0 bases at V and 3 bases at J, with 11 bases in the middle. CDR3 loop: CASSLAPRAYTGELFF. The CDR3 coding sequence is TGTGCCAGCAGCTTAGCTCCCAGGGCATACACCGGGGAGCTGTTTTTT.

The chain employs TRBV5-1 and TRBJ2-1; possible D gene TRBD2, 6 bases. CDR1 and CDR2 (germline): SGHRS, YFSETQ. The germline V and J ends were trimmed by 0 bases and 1 base, with 8 bases remaining between them. The CDR3 consists of 15 residues. CDR3 residues: CASSLERASYNEQFF. In nucleotides, the CDR3 is TGCGCCAGCAGCTTGGAGCGGGCTTCCTACAATGAGCAGTTCTTC.

The chain links TRBV7-8 to TRBJ2-7; unclear D gene. This CDR3 contains 14 residues. The germline CDR1 and CDR2 sequences are SGHVS and FQNEAQ. The germline V and J ends were trimmed by 0 bases and 4 bases, with 10 bases remaining between them. As DNA, the CDR3 is TGTGCCAGCAGCTTAGCGCCGGTAGATTACGAGCAGTACTTC. Protein product: CASSLAPVDYEQYF.

The V and J genes are TRBV10-2 and TRBJ2-1, with 9 bases aligning to TRBD1. Germline V gene sequence: CDR1 WSHSY, CDR2 SAAADI. CDR3 length equals 17 residues. With 5 bases clipped from V and 1 base from J, the junction kept 9 bases outside the gene matches. The CDR3 region has the DNA TGCGCCAGCAGTCATACAGGGGGCAGTTATTCCTACAATGAGCAGTTCTTC. Amino acid sequence: CASSHTGGSYSYNEQFF.

V gene TRBV27 combines with J gene TRBJ2-1, with TRBD2 identical over 10 bases. The trim removed 3 bases at V and 6 bases at J, leaving 2 bases unmatched. The CDR3 is 14 residues long. Per the germline V gene, CDR1 is MNHEY and CDR2 is SMNVEV (reference sequence). CDR3 protein: CASSFWTSGNEQFF. CDR3 DNA: TGTGCCAGCAGTTTTTGGACTAGCGGCAATGAGCAGTTCTTC.

This clone was detected once. The chain links TRBV7-9 to TRBJ2-7; no reliable D call. The CDR3 extends over 12 amino acids. In germline, CDR1 is SEHNR, CDR2 FQNEAQ (reference sequence). V gave up 6 bases and J gave up 4 bases, with 10 bases separating them. CDR3 bases: TGTGCCAGCAGGTTCGGAGCGTACGAGCAGTACTTC. Translating it yields CASRFGAYEQYF.

This sequence joins TRBV6-1 and TRBJ2-1; TRBD2 matches 10 bases. Germline V lookup: CDR1 MNHNS, CDR2 SASEGT. The length of the CDR3 is 15 residues. The J segment lost 4 bases and the V segment lost 8 bases, leaving 8 bases of the junction unmatched. In DNA form, the CDR3 reads TGTGCCAGCTGGACCGGGACTAGCGCTTACAATGAGCAGTTCTTC. It encodes CASWTGTSAYNEQFF.

The genes are TRBV2 and TRBJ2-2, with 7 positions matching TRBD1. J lost 5 bases, V lost 8 bases, and 5 bases had no gene match. Per the germline V gene, CDR1 is SNHLY and CDR2 is FYNNEI. This CDR3 is built from 13 residues. The CDR3 DNA follows: TGTGCCAGCGGGACAGAAATGACCGGGGAGCTGTTTTTT. Its protein is CASGTEMTGELFF.

V gene TRBV7-6 combines with J gene TRBJ2-1, with D perhaps matching TRBD2 (5 bases). The CDR3 consists of 17 residues. Trimming pared 5 bases from V and 6 bases from J, leaving 23 bases between. In germline, CDR1 is SGHVS, CDR2 FNYEAQ. CDR3 region: CASSLEGAEWGPNEQFF. CDR3 bases: TGTGCCAGCAGCCTCGAGGGAGCGGAGTGGGGTCCCAATGAGCAGTTCTTC.

A word on this clone: Germline is not matched at one junction end, which may reflect a read error. This chain uses TRBV7-7 with TRBJ2-1; TRBD2 agrees at 14 bases. Germline CDR1 and CDR2: SSHAT and FNYEAQ (reference sequence). The CDR3 runs to 15 residues. In DNA form, the CDR3 reads TGTGCTAGCAGCCCCGGGACTAGCGGGAGTAATGAGCAGTTCTTC. It is translated as CASSPGTSGSNEQFF.

The chain couples TRBV9 to TRBJ2-1, with 9 bases fitting TRBD2. J gave up 7 bases and V 1 base, and 6 bases lay outside the gene matches. Germline V gene sequence: CDR1 SGDLS, CDR2 YYNGEE. The CDR3 sequence is 15 residues long. CDR3 DNA: TGTGCCAGCAGCGTATGGGCGGGAGGGGGAAATGAGCAGTTCTTC. This translates into CASSVWAGGGNEQFF.

V gene TRBV2 combines with J gene TRBJ1-1, with D hard to call. The CDR3 spans 13 residues. Between the trimmed V and J ends, which lost 8 bases and 4 bases, there was a span of 14 bases. Germline-derived CDR1 and CDR2 are SNHLY and FYNNEI. CDR3 DNA sequence: TGTGCCAGCGGAGCGCGGGAGGTCACTGAAGCTTTCTTT. This translates into CASGAREVTEAFF.

The rearrangement joins TRBV7-9 to TRBJ1-3; D unresolved. Trimming shortened V by 8 bases and J by 0 bases, and 23 bases separated the two germline ends. Germline V gene lookup returns CDR1 SEHNR and CDR2 FQNEAQ (reference sequence). CDR3 length equals 18 residues. CDR3 DNA sequence: TGTGCCAGCGCCAAGGATGGGCAGGCTTATCGCTCTGGAAACACCATATATTTT. This gives the protein CASAKDGQAYRSGNTIYF.

This chain uses TRBV7-2 with TRBJ2-5; no definite D call. With 2 bases removed from V and 1 base from J, the gap between germline ends came to 17 bases. In germline, CDR1 is SGHTA, CDR2 FQGNSA. The CDR3 is made up of 17 amino acids. CDR3 coding DNA: TGTGCCAGCAGCTTAAGATCCTTGTACACCATCCAAGAGACCCAGTACTTC. Amino acids: CASSLRSLYTIQETQYF.

V is TRBV10-2 and J is TRBJ2-5, with 9 bases that match TRBD2. The CDR3 is 12 amino acids. Germline V gene lookup returns CDR1 WSHSY and CDR2 SAAADI. Trimming at V came to 8 bases and at J to 4 bases, leaving 2 bases not matched to a gene. DNA for the CDR3: TGCGCCAGCGGGACTAGCAGAGAGACCCAGTACTTC. Encoded protein: CASGTSRETQYF.

This sequence joins TRBV6-5 and TRBJ2-7; possible D gene TRBD2, 6 bases. Germline assignment: CDR1 MNHEY and CDR2 SVGAGI. V shed 4 bases and J shed 2 bases, with 15 bases lying between them. This CDR3 region has 15 residues. In DNA form, the CDR3 reads TGTGCCAGCAGTTCACCCCGGGGAGGTACCTACGAGCAGTACTTC. Its protein product is CASSSPRGGTYEQYF.

This chain links TRBV2 with TRBJ2-1, with TRBD2 matching 9 bases. Germline CDR1 is SNHLY and CDR2 is FYNNEI. The ends lost 7 bases at V and 7 bases at J; junction bases unmatched: 17. CDR3 length equals 17 residues. The CDR3 protein is CASNGGWGLAYWNEQFF. In DNA form, the CDR3 reads TGTGCCAGCAATGGGGGATGGGGACTAGCCTACTGGAATGAGCAGTTCTTC.

The J gene is TRBJ1-1, the V gene TRBV27; no firm D call. This CDR3 contains 13 residues. In germline, CDR1 is MNHEY, CDR2 SMNVEV (reference sequence). V was cut by 6 bases and J by 2 bases, with 10 bases left in between. As DNA, the CDR3 is TGTGCCAGCAGATTTACAGCAAACACTGAAGCTTTCTTT. This codes for CASRFTANTEAFF.